This T cell receptor (beta chain) was profiled in a study of CD8 T cells in ankylosing spondylitis. Study-level findings and limits: Disease-linked clones bore a CD8+ phenotype and were relatively rare in peripheral blood. A motif of several highly homologous TCR beta variants was seen as apparently characteristic of ankylosing spondylitis blood.

Construction of TCR beta libraries was performed using quantitative 5'-RACE with molecular barcodes. Each CDR3 protein is one row after TCRdb ran MiXCR on the 5' RACE reads. The table shows roughly 400,000 distinct CDR3 sequences, with approximately 20% occurring only once. V trimming: 0 bases; J trimming: 13 bases; junction bases outside the gene matches: 12. This CDR3 is 16 amino acids long. Germline lookup yields CDR1 SGHRS and CDR2 YFSETQ. This clonotype was observed a handful of times. The target antigen is unknown. The rearrangement uses TRBV5-1 and TRBJ2-1, with 11 bases matching TRBD2. The TCR was taken from a male donor with ankylosing spondylitis. Specimen: blood, either unsorted or a sorted T cell fraction (not recorded which). The CDR3 protein is CASSLGALSGRAFQFF. In DNA form, the CDR3 reads TGCGCCAGCAGCTTGGGGGCGCTTAGCGGGAGGGCCTTCCAGTTCTTC.